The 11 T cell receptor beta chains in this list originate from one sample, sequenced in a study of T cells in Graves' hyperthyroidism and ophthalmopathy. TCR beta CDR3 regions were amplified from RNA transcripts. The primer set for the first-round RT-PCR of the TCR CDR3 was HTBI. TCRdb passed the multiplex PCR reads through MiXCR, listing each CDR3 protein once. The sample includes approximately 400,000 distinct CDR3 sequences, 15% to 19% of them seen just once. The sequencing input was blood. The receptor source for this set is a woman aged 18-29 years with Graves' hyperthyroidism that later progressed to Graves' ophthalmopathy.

DNA of the CDR3: TGTGCCAGCTCACCACCTAAATCAGACCTTAGCACAGATACGCAGTATTTT. Residues: CASSPPKSDLSTDTQYF. The chain links TRBV18 to TRBJ2-3; D unresolved. This CDR3 has 17 residues. Looked up from germline, CDR1 is KGHSH and CDR2 is LQKENI. V gave up 0 bases and J gave up 0 bases, with 13 bases separating them. The variable domain in full, with the rest retrieved from reference TRBV18 and TRBJ2-3, is NAGVMQNPRHLVRRRGQEARLRCSPMKGHSHVYWYRQLPEEGLKFMVYLQKENIIDESGMPKERFSAEFPKEGPSILRIQQVVRGDSAAYFCASSPPKSDLSTDTQYFGPGTRLTVL.

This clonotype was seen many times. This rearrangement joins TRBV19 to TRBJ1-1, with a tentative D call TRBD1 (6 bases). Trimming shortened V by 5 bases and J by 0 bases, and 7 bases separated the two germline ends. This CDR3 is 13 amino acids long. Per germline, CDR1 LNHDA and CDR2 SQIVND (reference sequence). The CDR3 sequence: CASSGTMNTEAFF. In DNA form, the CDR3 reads TGTGCCAGTAGTGGGACAATGAACACTGAAGCTTTCTTT.

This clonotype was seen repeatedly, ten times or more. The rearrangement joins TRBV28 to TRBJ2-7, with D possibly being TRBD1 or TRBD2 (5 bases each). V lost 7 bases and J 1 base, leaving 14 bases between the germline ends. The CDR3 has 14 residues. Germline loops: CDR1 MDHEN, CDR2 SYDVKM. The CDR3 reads CASMIGASSYEQYF. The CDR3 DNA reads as TGTGCCAGCATGATCGGGGCCTCTTCCTACGAGCAGTACTTC.

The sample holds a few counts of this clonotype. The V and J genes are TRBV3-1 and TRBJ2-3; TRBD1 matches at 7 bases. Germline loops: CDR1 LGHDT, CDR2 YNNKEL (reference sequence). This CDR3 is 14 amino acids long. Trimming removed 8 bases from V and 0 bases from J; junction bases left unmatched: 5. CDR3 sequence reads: CASGDRASTDTQYF. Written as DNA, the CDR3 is TGTGCCAGCGGAGACAGGGCTAGCACAGATACGCAGTATTTT.

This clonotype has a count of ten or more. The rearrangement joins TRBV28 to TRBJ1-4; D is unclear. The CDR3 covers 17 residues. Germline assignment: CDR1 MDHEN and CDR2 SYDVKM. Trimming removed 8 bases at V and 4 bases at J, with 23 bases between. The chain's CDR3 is CASHSDGPPNSNEKLFF. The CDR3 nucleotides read TGTGCCAGCCACTCGGACGGTCCCCCTAATAGTAATGAAAAACTGTTTTTT.

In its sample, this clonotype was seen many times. The CDR3 DNA is TGTGCCATCTTTGGGCGGGGTTACAACACCGGGGAGCTGTTTTTT. As protein: CAIFGRGYNTGELFF. This chain uses TRBV12-3 or TRBV12-4 with TRBJ2-2; a possible D gene is TRBD2 (6 bases). V gave up 10 bases and J gave up 2 bases, with 17 bases separating them. The CDR3 covers 15 residues.

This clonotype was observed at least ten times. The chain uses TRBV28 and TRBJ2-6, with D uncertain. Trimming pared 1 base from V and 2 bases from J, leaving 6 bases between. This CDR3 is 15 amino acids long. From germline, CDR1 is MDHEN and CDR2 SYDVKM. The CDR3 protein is CASSLSGTGANVLTF. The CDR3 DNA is TGTGCCAGCAGTTTATCTGGAACTGGGGCCAACGTCCTGACTTTC.

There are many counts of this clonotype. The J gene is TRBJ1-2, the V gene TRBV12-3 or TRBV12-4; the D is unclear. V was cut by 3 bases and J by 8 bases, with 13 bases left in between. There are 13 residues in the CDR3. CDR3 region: CASSLAYKGGYTF. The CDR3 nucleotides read TGTGCCAGCAGTTTGGCCTACAAGGGCGGCTACACCTTC.

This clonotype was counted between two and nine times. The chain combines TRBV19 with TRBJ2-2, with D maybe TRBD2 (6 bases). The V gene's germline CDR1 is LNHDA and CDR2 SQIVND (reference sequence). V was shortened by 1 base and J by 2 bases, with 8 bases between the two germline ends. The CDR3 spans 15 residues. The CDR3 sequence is CASSIAGVNTGELFF. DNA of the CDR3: TGTGCCAGTAGTATAGCGGGAGTAAACACCGGGGAGCTGTTTTTT. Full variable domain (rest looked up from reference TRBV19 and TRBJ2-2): DGGITQSPKYLFRKEGQNVTLSCEQNLNHDAMYWYRQDPGQGLRLIYYSQIVNDFQKGDIAEGYSVSREKKESFPLTVTSAQKNPTAFYLCASSIAGVNTGELFFGEGSRLTVL.

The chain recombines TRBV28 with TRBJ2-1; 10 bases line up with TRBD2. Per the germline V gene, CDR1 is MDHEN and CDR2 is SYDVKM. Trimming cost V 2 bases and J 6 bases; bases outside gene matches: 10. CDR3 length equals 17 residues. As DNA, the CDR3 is TGTGCCAGCAGTTTAAGCCCCCTAGCGGGAGTACCCAATGAGCAGTTCTTC. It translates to CASSLSPLAGVPNEQFF. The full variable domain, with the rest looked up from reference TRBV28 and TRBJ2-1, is DVKVTQSSRYLVKRTGEKVFLECVQDMDHENMFWYRQDPGLGLRLIYFSYDVKMKEKGDIPEGYSVSREKKERFSLILESASTNQTSMYLCASSLSPLAGVPNEQFFGPGTRLTVL.

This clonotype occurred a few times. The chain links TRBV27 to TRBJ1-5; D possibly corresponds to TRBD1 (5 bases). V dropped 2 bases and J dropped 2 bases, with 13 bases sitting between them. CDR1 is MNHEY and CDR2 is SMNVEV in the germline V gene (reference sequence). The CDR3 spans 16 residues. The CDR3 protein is CASSLLSRGGNQPQHF. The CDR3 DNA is TGTGCCAGCAGTTTACTCTCAAGAGGGGGCAATCAGCCCCAGCATTTT.